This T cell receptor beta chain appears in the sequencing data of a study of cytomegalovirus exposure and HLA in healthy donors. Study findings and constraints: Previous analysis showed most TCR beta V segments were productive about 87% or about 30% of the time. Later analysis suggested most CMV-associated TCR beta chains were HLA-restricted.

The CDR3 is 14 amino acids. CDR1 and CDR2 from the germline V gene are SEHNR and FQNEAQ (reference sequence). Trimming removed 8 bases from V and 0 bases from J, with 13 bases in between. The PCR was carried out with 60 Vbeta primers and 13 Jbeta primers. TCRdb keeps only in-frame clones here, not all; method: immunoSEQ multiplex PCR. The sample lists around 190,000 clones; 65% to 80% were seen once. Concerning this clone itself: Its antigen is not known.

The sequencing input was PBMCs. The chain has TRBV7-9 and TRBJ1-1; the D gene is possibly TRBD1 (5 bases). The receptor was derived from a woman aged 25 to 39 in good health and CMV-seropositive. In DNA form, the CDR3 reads TGTGCCAGCTACCCGACAGTTCTGAACACTGAAGCTTTCTTT. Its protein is CASYPTVLNTEAFF.